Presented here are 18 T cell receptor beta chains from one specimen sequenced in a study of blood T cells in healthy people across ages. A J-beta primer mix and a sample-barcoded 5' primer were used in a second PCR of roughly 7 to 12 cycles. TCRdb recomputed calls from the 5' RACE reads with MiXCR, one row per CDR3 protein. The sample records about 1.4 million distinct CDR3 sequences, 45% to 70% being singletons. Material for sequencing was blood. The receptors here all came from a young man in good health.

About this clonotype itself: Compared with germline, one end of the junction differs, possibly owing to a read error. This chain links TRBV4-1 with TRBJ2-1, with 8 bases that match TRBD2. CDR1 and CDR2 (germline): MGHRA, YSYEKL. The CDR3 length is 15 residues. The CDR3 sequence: CAGSQEGLAYNEQFF. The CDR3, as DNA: TGCGCCGGCAGCCAAGAGGGACTAGCCTACAATGAGCAGTTCTTC.

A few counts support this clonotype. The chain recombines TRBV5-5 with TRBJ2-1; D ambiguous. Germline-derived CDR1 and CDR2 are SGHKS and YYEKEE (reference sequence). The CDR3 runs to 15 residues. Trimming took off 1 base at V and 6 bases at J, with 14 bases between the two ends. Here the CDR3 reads CASSLRLPSGNEQFF. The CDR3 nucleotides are TGTGCCAGCAGCTTGAGGCTACCGTCGGGCAATGAGCAGTTCTTC.

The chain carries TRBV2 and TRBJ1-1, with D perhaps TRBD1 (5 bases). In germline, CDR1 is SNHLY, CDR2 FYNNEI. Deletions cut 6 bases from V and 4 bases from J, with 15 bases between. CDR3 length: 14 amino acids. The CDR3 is CASSALGVGTEAFF. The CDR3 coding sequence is TGTGCCAGCAGCGCGCTGGGGGTTGGCACTGAAGCTTTCTTT.

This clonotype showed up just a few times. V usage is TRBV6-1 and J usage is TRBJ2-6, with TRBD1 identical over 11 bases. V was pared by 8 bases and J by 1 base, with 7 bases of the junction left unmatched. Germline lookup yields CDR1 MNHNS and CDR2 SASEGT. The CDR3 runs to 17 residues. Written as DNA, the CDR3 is TGTGCCAGCGGACAGGGGGCGCCTACTTCTGGGGCCAACGTCCTGACTTTC. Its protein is CASGQGAPTSGANVLTF.

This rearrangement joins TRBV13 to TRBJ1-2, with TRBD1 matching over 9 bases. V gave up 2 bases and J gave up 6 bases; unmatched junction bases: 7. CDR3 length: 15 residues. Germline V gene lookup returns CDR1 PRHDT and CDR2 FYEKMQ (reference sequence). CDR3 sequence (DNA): TGTGCCAGCAGCTTAATTACAGGGGGCGAGGATGGCTACACCTTC. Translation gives CASSLITGGEDGYTF.

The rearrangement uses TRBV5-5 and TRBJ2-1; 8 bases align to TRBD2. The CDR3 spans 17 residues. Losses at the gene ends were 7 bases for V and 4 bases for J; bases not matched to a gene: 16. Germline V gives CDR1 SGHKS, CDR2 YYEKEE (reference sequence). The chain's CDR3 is CASPSSLGLGPYNEQFF. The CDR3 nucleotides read TGTGCCAGCCCCAGTTCTCTGGGACTAGGGCCATACAATGAGCAGTTCTTC.

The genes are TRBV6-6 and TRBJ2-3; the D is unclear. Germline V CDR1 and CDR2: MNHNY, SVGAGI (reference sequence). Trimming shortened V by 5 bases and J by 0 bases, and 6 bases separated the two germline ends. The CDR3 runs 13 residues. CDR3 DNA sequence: TGTGCCAGCAGTATCGACAGCACAGATACGCAGTATTTT. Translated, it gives CASSIDSTDTQYF.

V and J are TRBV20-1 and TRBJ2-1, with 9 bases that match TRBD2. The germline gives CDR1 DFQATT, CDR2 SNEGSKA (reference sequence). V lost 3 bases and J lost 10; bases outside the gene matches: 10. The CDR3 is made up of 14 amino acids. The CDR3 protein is CSASLAGESREQFF. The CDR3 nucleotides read TGCAGTGCTAGCTTAGCGGGGGAGAGCAGGGAGCAGTTCTTC.

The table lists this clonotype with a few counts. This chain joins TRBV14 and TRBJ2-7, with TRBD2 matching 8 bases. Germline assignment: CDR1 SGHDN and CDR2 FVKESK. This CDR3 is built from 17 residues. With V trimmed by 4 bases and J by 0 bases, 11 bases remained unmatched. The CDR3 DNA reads TGTGCCAGCAGCCGAAGCGGGCTAGCGGGCCCCTCCTACGAGCAGTACTTC. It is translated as CASSRSGLAGPSYEQYF.

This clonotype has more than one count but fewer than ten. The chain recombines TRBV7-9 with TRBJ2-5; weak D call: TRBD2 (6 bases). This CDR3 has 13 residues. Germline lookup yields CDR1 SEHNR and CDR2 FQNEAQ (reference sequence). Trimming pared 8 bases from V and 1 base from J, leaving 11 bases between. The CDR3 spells CASSGGAQETQYF. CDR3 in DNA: TGTGCCAGCTCCGGGGGAGCCCAAGAGACCCAGTACTTC.

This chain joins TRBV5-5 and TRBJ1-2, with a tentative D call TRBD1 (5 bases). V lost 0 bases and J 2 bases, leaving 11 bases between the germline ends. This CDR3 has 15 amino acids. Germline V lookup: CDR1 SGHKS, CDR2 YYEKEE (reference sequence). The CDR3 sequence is CASSLAGRRNYGYTF. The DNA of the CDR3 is TGTGCCAGCAGCTTGGCAGGGAGGCGGAACTATGGCTACACCTTC.

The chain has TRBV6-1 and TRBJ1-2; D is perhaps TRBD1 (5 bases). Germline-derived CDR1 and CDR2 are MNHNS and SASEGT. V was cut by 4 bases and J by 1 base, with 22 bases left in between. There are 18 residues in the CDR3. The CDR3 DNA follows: TGTGCCAGCAGTGCCCTGTACGGGACTCTCGGGAGTAACTATGGCTACACCTTC. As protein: CASSALYGTLGSNYGYTF.

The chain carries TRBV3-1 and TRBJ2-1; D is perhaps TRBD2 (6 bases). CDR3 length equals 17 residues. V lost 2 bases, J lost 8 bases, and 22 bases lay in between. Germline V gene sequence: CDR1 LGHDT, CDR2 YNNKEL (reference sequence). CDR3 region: CASSQRGLQLVGDEQFF. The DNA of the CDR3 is TGTGCCAGCAGCCAACGGGGACTCCAATTGGTAGGGGATGAGCAGTTCTTC.

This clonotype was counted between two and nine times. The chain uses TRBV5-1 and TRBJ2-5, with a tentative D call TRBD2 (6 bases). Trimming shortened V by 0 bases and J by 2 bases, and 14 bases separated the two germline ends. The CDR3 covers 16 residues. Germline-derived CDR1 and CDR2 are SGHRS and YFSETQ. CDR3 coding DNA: TGCGCCAGCAGCTTGGGGGCAGGGACTTATCAAGAGACCCAGTACTTC. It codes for CASSLGAGTYQETQYF.

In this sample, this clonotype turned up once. CDR3 sequence reads: CATSRGGQSKSYEQYF. DNA of the CDR3: TGTGCCACCAGCAGAGGGGGACAGTCTAAATCCTACGAGCAGTACTTC. This chain uses TRBV15 with TRBJ2-7; 7 bases map to TRBD1. The germline gives CDR1 LNHNV, CDR2 YYDKDF (reference sequence). The V and J ends lost 1 base and 1 base, in that order; junction bases with no gene match: 7. The CDR3 consists of 16 residues.

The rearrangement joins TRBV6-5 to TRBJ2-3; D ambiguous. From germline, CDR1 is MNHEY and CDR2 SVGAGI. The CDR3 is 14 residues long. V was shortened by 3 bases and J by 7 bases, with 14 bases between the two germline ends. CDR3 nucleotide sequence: TGTGCCAGCAGTTATGGGGTGGGATTGTATACGCAGTATTTT. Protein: CASSYGVGLYTQYF.

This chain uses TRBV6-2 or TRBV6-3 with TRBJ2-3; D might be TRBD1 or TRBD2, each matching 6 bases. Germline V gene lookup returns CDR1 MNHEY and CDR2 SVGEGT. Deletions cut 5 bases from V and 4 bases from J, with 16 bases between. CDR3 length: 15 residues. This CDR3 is CASSQVGGASDTQYF. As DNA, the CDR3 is TGTGCCAGCAGTCAAGTGGGGGGCGCATCAGATACGCAGTATTTT.

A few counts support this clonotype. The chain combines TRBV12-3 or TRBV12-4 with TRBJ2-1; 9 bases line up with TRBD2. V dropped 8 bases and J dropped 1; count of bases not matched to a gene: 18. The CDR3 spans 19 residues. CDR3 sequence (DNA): TGTGCCAGCTCCAGCCCGGTCGGTAATAGCGGGGGATCCTACAATGAGCAGTTCTTC. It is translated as CASSSPVGNSGGSYNEQFF.